This paragraph reports one TCR beta chain. The source of the sample is a study of blood T cell repertoires in COVID-19. Study as a whole: In each case, the material was cDNA or gDNA derived from T cells, B-cell-depleted T cells, or PBMCs.

CDR1 is MNHEY and CDR2 is SVGAGI in the germline V gene. The CDR3 totals 14 residues. Trimming stripped 0 bases from V and 0 bases from J, with 3 bases between. In the authors' methods: Cell counts per sample came from amplifying reference gene primers. Repertoires were generated with immunoSEQ multiplex PCR, while TCRdb's copy carries only in-frame clones and drops some. D and trimming were read from the DNA, whereas the V and J calls and clone size are those reported in that table. The sample includes 110,000 or so clones, 85% to 90% of them seen just once. The origin of this receptor is a woman in her forties or fifties with acute or convalescent COVID-19. The chain joins TRBV6-5 to TRBJ1-5; no firm D call. Sequencing was carried out using peripheral blood. CDR3 DNA sequence: TGTGCCAGCAGTTACTCATATAGCAATCAGCCCCAGCATTTT. This codes for CASSYSYSNQPQHF.